Following are 13 T cell receptor beta chains from one sample sequenced in a study of identical twins. TCRdb redid the calling of the 5' RACE reads with MiXCR, one entry per CDR3 protein. The profile shows approximately 500,000 distinct CDR3 sequences, 24% of them singletons. This sample was also put to use in a study of T cells expressing NK-cell markers.

The source material was CD4+ T cells sorted from blood. Receptor source: a young woman in good health.

The CDR3 DNA sequence: TGCAGTGGAATACCAGGCGGGGGGAGCACAGATACGCAGTATTTT. Amino acids: CSGIPGGGSTDTQYF. The chain carries TRBV20-1 and TRBJ2-3; 8 nucleotides align to TRBD2. The CDR3 covers 15 residues. Germline loops: CDR1 DFQATT, CDR2 SNEGSKA (reference sequence). V was clipped by 7 bases and J by 0 bases; unmatched bases: 9.

This chain connects TRBV3-1 to TRBJ2-5, with 7 bases fitting TRBD2. The ends lost 1 base at V and 5 bases at J; junction bases unmatched: 7. The CDR3 is 15 residues long. Germline V lookup: CDR1 LGHDT, CDR2 YNNKEL (reference sequence). CDR3 amino acids: CASSQVSGGWETQYF. The CDR3 DNA reads as TGTGCCAGCAGCCAAGTCTCGGGGGGATGGGAGACCCAGTACTTC.

CDR3 DNA: TGCGCCAGCAGCCAAGCGGCTGGGAGGGTTGGTGGCTACACCTTC. Protein: CASSQAAGRVGGYTF. The chain carries TRBV4-3 and TRBJ1-2; D remains unclear. Germline lookup yields CDR1 LGHNA and CDR2 YSLEER. The CDR3 is made up of 15 amino acids. V shed 1 base and J shed 7 bases, with 16 bases lying between them.

This clonotype was seen a handful of times. The CDR3 is CSAKILAGLEQFF. The DNA of the CDR3 is TGCAGTGCTAAAATACTAGCGGGCCTTGAGCAGTTCTTC. The rearrangement links TRBV20-1 to TRBJ2-1, with 9 bases matching TRBD2. Trimming at V came to 4 bases and at J to 9 bases, leaving 7 bases not matched to a gene. Germline CDR1 and CDR2: DFQATT and SNEGSKA (reference sequence). This CDR3 is 13 amino acids long.

This clonotype was recorded a few times. The rearrangement uses TRBV5-1 and TRBJ1-4; TRBD1 matches at 7 bases. V dropped 6 bases and J dropped 5; count of bases not matched to a gene: 4. CDR1 and CDR2 (germline): SGHRS, YFSETQ. This CDR3 region has 13 residues. The DNA of the CDR3 is TGCGCCAGCACCGGGACAGAAAATGAAAAACTGTTTTTT. Translated, it gives CASTGTENEKLFF.

The rearrangement uses TRBV6-1 and TRBJ1-2, with TRBD1 matching over 7 bases. CDR1 and CDR2 (germline): MNHNS, SASEGT. The CDR3 is 13 residues long. The junction had 5 bases not matched to a gene; V was cut back by 6 bases and J by 4 bases. The CDR3 sequence: CASRSTGRYGYTF. CDR3 DNA sequence: TGTGCCAGCAGATCGACAGGGCGCTATGGCTACACCTTC.

J is TRBJ2-5 and V is TRBV5-1; D is unclear. The ends were cut back, 2 bases at V and 3 bases at J, with 14 bases in the middle. The CDR3 runs to 15 residues. Germline CDR1 SGHRS, CDR2 YFSETQ. CDR3 nucleotides: TGCGCCAGCAGCTTTGGTTTTAGGTGGGAAGAGACCCAGTACTTC. It codes for CASSFGFRWEETQYF. Together with reference TRBV5-1 and TRBJ2-5, the CDR3 gives the full variable domain: KAGVTQTPRYLIKTRGQQVTLSCSPISGHRSVSWYQQTPGQGLQFLFEYFSETQRNKGNFPGRFSGRQFSNSRSEMNVSTLELGDSALYLCASSFGFRWEETQYFGPGTRLLVL.

A few counts support this clonotype. This chain links TRBV5-1 with TRBJ2-1; 9 bases align to TRBD2. V lost 3 bases and J lost 1; bases outside the gene matches: 11. Germline lookup yields CDR1 SGHRS and CDR2 YFSETQ. CDR3 length: 18 residues. This chain's CDR3 is CASSYGTSRFTSYNEQFF. DNA for the CDR3: TGCGCCAGCAGCTACGGGACTAGCAGATTCACGTCCTACAATGAGCAGTTCTTC.

V usage is TRBV11-2 and J usage is TRBJ2-1; D might be TRBD1 (5 bases). V lost 1 base and J lost 2, with 9 bases in between. This CDR3 region has 15 residues. From germline, CDR1 is SGHAT and CDR2 FQNNGV. CDR3 sequence (DNA): TGTGCCAGCAGCTTAGTTCTCAGGGCCTACAATGAGCAGTTCTTC. The encoded protein is CASSLVLRAYNEQFF. Using reference TRBV11-2 and TRBJ2-1 for the parts outside the CDR3, the full variable domain is EAGVAQSPRYKIIEKRQSVAFWCNPISGHATLYWYQQILGQGPKLLIQFQNNGVVDDSQLPKDRFSAERLKGVDSTLKIQPAKLEDSAVYLCASSLVLRAYNEQFFGPGTRLTVL.

V and J are TRBV7-2 and TRBJ2-7; 8 nucleotides agree with TRBD1. Germline CDR1 reads SGHTA; CDR2 reads FQGNSA. Unmatched junction bases numbered 5, after V lost 5 bases and J lost 5 bases. This CDR3 has 13 residues. CDR3: CASSRDRGNEQYF. For the CDR3, the DNA is TGTGCCAGCAGCCGCGACAGGGGAAACGAGCAGTACTTC.

The chain has TRBV24-1 and TRBJ2-1; D not resolved. Trimming pared 9 bases from V and 8 bases from J, leaving 10 bases between. Per germline, CDR1 KGHDR and CDR2 SFDVKD. The CDR3 has 11 amino acids. CDR3 amino acids: CATGYGDEQFF. As DNA, the CDR3 is TGTGCCACCGGGTATGGGGATGAGCAGTTCTTC.

This chain links TRBV24-1 with TRBJ2-1; D is ambiguous. Germline CDR1 KGHDR, CDR2 SFDVKD. The V and J ends lost 3 bases and 0 bases respectively, with 8 bases between them. This CDR3 is built from 15 residues. CDR3 in amino acids: CATSDVESSYNEQFF. CDR3 bases: TGTGCCACCAGTGATGTGGAAAGCTCCTACAATGAGCAGTTCTTC.

V gene TRBV29-1 combines with J gene TRBJ2-3; D remains ambiguous. Germline values: CDR1 SQVTM, CDR2 ANQGSEA. Trimming took off 2 bases at V and 0 bases at J, with 9 bases between the two ends. The CDR3 runs 14 residues. The CDR3 nucleotides read TGCAGCGTTGAAAAGGGCCTTAGCACAGATACGCAGTATTTT. It specifies CSVEKGLSTDTQYF.